What follows are 14 T cell receptor beta chains derived from one specimen sequenced in a study of response to subunit inactivated influenza vaccine. Using its own MiXCR run on the RT-PCR reads, TCRdb lists one record per CDR3 protein. Of hundreds of thousands of distinct CDR3 sequences in the sample, 11% to 15% were seen once. The sequenced sample was PBMCs from blood, obtained 14 to 15 days before vaccination. The receptors here all came from a man in his forties or fifties who received an inactivated influenza vaccine.

This clonotype turned up a few times. V gene TRBV7-8 combines with J gene TRBJ2-1; unclear D gene. Trimming took 1 base from V and 4 from J, leaving 17 bases between them. The CDR3 runs to 17 residues. CDR1 is SGHVS, CDR2 FQNEAQ, per germline. In DNA, the CDR3 is TGTGCCAGCAGCTTAGATCAGGCATCGTCTTTTTACAATGAGCAGTTCTTC. Its protein is CASSLDQASSFYNEQFF.

The genes are TRBV7-3 and TRBJ2-2, with 8 positions matching TRBD1. The V gene end was trimmed by 0 bases and the J gene end by 6 bases; junction bases not matched to a gene: 3. The CDR3 sequence is 15 residues long. Germline V gene lookup returns CDR1 SGHTA and CDR2 FQGTGA. CDR3 sequence: CASSLTQGAAGELFF. The CDR3 DNA is TGTGCCAGCAGCTTAACGCAGGGGGCAGCCGGGGAGCTGTTTTTT.

This chain connects TRBV20-1 to TRBJ1-5; D is unclear. V gave up 0 bases and J gave up 4 bases, with 10 bases separating them. The CDR3 loop spans 14 amino acids. Germline V gives CDR1 DFQATT, CDR2 SNEGSKA (reference sequence). For the CDR3, the DNA is TGCAGTGCTAGAGATCCCCTTGTAAATCAGCCCCAGCATTTT. Amino acids: CSARDPLVNQPQHF.

This clonotype has a handful of counts. The chain joins TRBV5-1 to TRBJ2-2, with D perhaps TRBD1 (6 bases). The CDR3 extends over 17 amino acids. Deletions cut 1 base from V and 0 bases from J, with 13 bases between. Germline-derived CDR1 and CDR2 are SGHRS and YFSETQ. The DNA of the CDR3 is TGCGCCAGCAGCTTGTGGGGGCCGGACTCGAACACCGGGGAGCTGTTTTTT. This codes for CASSLWGPDSNTGELFF.

The chain employs TRBV6-2 or TRBV6-3 and TRBJ2-1; D not resolved. This CDR3 is 15 amino acids long. Germline CDR1 and CDR2: MNHEY and SVGEGT. The V gene lost 6 bases and the J gene lost 0 bases, with 12 bases spanning the gap. The CDR3 sequence is CASSAARSSYNEQFF. Here the CDR3 DNA reads TGTGCCAGCAGCGCGGCCCGCAGCTCCTACAATGAGCAGTTCTTC.

This chain links TRBV4-3 with TRBJ2-1; D call uncertain. V lost 0 bases and J lost 0, with 12 bases in between. This CDR3 comprises 17 residues. Germline V gene data show CDR1 as LGHNA and CDR2 as YSLEER. CDR3: CASSQDPPSSSYNEQFF. The CDR3 DNA is TGCGCCAGCAGCCAAGATCCCCCCTCCAGCTCCTACAATGAGCAGTTCTTC.

The chain couples TRBV20-1 to TRBJ2-7; D remains ambiguous. Germline values: CDR1 DFQATT, CDR2 SNEGSKA (reference sequence). Trimming left V 5 bases short and J 3 bases short, with 14 bases between. The CDR3 is 13 amino acids. CDR3 coding DNA: TGCAGTGCTCGCCGTCCGGCTGGCTACGAGCAGTACTTC. Its protein is CSARRPAGYEQYF.

This clonotype was counted a few times. The genes are TRBV7-9 and TRBJ2-7, with 8 bases lining up with TRBD1. V shed 5 bases and J 3 bases; nucleotides not matched to a gene: 9. The germline CDR1 and CDR2 sequences are SEHNR and FQNEAQ (reference sequence). CDR3 length: 15 residues. CDR3 sequence reads: CASSGPTGELYEQYF. CDR3 DNA: TGTGCCAGCAGCGGCCCGACAGGGGAACTCTACGAGCAGTACTTC.

This clonotype showed up just a few times. The CDR3 is CASSYIGAELTDTQYF. The CDR3 bases are TGTGCCAGCAGTTACATTGGTGCAGAGCTCACAGATACGCAGTATTTT. The genes are TRBV6-5 and TRBJ2-3; no reliable D call. Looked up from germline, CDR1 is MNHEY and CDR2 is SVGAGI. Trimming removed 2 bases at V and 2 bases at J, with 14 bases between. This CDR3 comprises 16 residues.

This clonotype was found many times. This chain connects TRBV4-3 to TRBJ2-1; possible D gene TRBD1, 5 bases. CDR3 length: 15 residues. Germline V gives CDR1 LGHNA, CDR2 YSLEER. The V gene lost 4 bases and the J gene lost 8 bases, with 18 bases spanning the gap. CDR3 loop: CASSLHGHTGDEQFF. For the CDR3, the DNA is TGCGCCAGCAGCCTCCACGGACATACGGGCGATGAGCAGTTCTTC.

This clonotype was found a few times. The chain is built from TRBV5-1 and TRBJ2-2; no firm D call. CDR1 SGHRS and CDR2 YFSETQ come from the germline V gene. The CDR3 has 15 residues. Trimming shortened V by 0 bases and J by 0 bases, and 6 bases separated the two germline ends. Here the CDR3 DNA reads TGCGCCAGCAGCTTGGACCCTTCGAACACCGGGGAGCTGTTTTTT. It codes for CASSLDPSNTGELFF.

This chain joins TRBV19 and TRBJ1-2; TRBD1 aligns across 8 bases. This CDR3 region has 15 residues. Trimming took 3 bases from V and 1 from J; bases not matched to a gene: 4. Germline CDR1 is LNHDA and CDR2 is SQIVND (reference sequence). CDR3 sequence (DNA): TGTGCCAGTAGTATTCGAGGACAGGGTAACTATGGCTACACCTTC. Residues: CASSIRGQGNYGYTF.

This clonotype was observed a few times. The CDR3 sequence is CASQREAGAYEQYF. The CDR3 bases are TGTGCCAGCCAAAGGGAAGCGGGGGCCTACGAGCAGTACTTC. The genes are TRBV12-3 or TRBV12-4 and TRBJ2-7, with 8 bases that match TRBD2. J was trimmed by 2 bases and V by 8 bases; bases with no gene match: 8. The CDR3 sequence is 14 residues long.

This chain joins TRBV7-9 and TRBJ2-7; 8 positions agree with TRBD2. Germline loops: CDR1 SEHNR, CDR2 FQNEAQ (reference sequence). The CDR3 is 16 residues long. Germline trimming cut 1 base from V and 6 bases from J; bases unmatched to any gene: 11. This chain's CDR3 is CASSLEAGTRSAEQYF. CDR3 nucleotides: TGTGCCAGCAGCTTAGAGGCCGGGACTAGGTCTGCCGAGCAGTACTTC.